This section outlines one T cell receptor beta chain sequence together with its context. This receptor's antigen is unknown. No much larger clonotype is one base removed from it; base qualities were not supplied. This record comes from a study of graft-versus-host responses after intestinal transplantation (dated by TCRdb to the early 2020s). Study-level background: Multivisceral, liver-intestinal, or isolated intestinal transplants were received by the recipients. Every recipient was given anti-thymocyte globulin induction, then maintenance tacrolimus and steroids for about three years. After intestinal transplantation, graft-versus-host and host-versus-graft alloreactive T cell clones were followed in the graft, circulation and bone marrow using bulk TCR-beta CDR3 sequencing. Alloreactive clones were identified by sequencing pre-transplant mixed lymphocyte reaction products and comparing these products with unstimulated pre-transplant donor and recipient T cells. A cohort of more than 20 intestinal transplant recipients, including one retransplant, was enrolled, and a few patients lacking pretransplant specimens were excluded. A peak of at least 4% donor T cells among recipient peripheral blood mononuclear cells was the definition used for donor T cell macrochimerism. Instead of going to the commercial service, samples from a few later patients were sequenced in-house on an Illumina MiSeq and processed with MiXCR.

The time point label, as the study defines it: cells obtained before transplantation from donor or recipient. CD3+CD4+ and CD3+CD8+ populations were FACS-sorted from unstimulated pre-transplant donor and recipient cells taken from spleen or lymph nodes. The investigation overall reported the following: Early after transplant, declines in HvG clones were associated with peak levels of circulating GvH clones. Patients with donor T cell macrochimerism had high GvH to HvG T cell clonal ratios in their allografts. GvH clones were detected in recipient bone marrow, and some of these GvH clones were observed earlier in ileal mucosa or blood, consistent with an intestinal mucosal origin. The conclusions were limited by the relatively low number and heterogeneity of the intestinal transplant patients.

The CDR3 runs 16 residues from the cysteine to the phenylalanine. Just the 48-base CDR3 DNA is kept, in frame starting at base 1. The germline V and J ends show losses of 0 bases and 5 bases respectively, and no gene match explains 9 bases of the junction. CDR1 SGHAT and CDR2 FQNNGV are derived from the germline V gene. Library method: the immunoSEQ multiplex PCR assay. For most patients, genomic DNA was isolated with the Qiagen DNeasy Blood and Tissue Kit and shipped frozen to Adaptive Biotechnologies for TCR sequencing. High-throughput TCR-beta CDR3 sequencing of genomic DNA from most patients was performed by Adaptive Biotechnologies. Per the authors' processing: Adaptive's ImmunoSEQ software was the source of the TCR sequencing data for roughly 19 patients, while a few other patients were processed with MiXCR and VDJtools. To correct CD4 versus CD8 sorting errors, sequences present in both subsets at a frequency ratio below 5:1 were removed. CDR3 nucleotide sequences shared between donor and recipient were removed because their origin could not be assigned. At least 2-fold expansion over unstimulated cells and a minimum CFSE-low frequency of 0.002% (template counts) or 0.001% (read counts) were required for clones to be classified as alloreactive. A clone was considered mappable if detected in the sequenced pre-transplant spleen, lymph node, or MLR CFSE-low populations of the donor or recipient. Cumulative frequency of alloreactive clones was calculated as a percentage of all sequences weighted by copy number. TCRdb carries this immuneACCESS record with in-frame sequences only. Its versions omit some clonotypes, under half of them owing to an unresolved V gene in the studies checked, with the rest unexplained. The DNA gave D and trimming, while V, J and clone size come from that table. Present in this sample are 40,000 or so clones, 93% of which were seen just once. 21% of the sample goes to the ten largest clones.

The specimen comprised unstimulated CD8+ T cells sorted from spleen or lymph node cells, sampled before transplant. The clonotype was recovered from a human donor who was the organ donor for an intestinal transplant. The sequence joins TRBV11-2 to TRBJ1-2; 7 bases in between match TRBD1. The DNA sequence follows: TGTGCCAGCAGCTTAGATCGGAGGGGGCCTTATTATGGCTACACCTTC. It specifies CASSLDRRGPYYGYTF.